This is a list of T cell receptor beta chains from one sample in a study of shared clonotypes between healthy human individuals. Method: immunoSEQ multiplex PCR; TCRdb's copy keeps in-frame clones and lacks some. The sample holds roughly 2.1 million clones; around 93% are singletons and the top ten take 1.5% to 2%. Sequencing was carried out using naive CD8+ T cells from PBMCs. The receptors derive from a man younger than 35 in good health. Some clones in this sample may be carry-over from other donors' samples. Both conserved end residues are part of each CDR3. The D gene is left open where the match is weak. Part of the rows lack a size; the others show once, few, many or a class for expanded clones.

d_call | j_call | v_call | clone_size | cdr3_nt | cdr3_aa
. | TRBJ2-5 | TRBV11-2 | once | TGTGCCAGCAGCTTAGATCCGGGCGAAGAGACCCAGTACTTC | CASSLDPGEETQYF
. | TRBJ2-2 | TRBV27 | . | TGTGCCAGCAGTTTGGGGCTATCGAGGGACACCGGGGAGCTGTTTTTT | CASSLGLSRDTGELFF
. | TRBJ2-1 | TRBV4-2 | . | TGTGCCAGCAAGTGGGACTCGACGGATTCTTACAATGAGCAGTTCTTC | CASKWDSTDSYNEQFF
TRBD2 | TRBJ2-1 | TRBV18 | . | TGTGCCAGCTCACCACCGGTTAGCGGGACCAACAATGAGCAGTTCTTC | CASSPPVSGTNNEQFF
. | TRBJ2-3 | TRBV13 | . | TGTGCCAGCAGCTTCTTCTTACTAGGGGAGGCCACAGATACGCAGTATTTT | CASSFFLLGEATDTQYF
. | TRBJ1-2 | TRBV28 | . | TGTGCCAGCAGTGCTGGGGGGGTCTATGGCTACACCTTC | CASSAGGVYGYTF
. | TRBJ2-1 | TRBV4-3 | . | TGCGCCAGCAGCCAAAGGAGGGGTGATTACAATGAGCAGTTCTTC | CASSQRRGDYNEQFF
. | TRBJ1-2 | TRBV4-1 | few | TGCGCCAGCAGCCACCCTCTCCCGGGCCGTGGCTACACCTTC | CASSHPLPGRGYTF
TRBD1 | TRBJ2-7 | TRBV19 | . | TGTGCCAGTAGTCCGGGACAGGGCTTAGCCTACGAGCAGTACTTC | CASSPGQGLAYEQYF
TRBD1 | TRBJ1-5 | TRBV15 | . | TGTGCCACCAGCAGAGATCGACAGGGCCGAACTAGCAATCAGCCCCAGCATTTT | CATSRDRQGRTSNQPQHF
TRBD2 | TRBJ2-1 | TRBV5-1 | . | TGCGCCAGCGCACCGACGGGGGGTTACAATGAGCAGTTCTTC | CASAPTGGYNEQFF
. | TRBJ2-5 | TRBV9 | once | TGTGCCAGCAGCCAATCCTCCAGCGGGTTCGTTGAGACCCAGTACTTC | CASSQSSSGFVETQYF
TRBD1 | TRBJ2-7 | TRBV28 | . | TGTGCCAGCAGTTTCCAACAAACGACAGGGTTCTACGAGCAGTACTTC | CASSFQQTTGFYEQYF
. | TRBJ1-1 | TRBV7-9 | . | TGTGCCAGCAGCTCTATGGACACCTCAGAGAACACTGAAGCTTTCTTT | CASSSMDTSENTEAFF
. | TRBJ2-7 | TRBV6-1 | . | TGTGCCAGCAGTGAATGGGGCCGCTACGAGCAGTACTTC | CASSEWGRYEQYF
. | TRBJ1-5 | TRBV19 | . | TGTGCCAGTAGTGTATACAGGGTTAGCAATCAGCCCCAGCATTTT | CASSVYRVSNQPQHF
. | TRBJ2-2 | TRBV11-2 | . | TGTGCCAGCAGCTTAAGCCTAGTCGGCGGGGAGCTGTTTTTT | CASSLSLVGGELFF
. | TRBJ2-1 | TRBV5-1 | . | TGCGCCAGCAGATTGGAGGGGGCCTACAATGAGCAGTTCTTC | CASRLEGAYNEQFF
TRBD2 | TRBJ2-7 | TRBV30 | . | TGTGCCTGGAGTGTGATCCGGGAGGAAGACGAGCAGTACTTC | CAWSVIREEDEQYF
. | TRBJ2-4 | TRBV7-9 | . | TGTGCCAGCAGCTTAGACCCCTCTCTAGCGCTAGCCAAAAACATTCAGTACTTC | CASSLDPSLALAKNIQYF
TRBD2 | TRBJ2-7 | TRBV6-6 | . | TGTGCCAGCAGTTCCCAAGGGACTAGCGGGAGCCAGCAGTACTTC | CASSSQGTSGSQQYF
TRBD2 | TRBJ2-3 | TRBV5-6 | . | TGTGCCAGCAGCTTGGGGCTAGCGGCCGCAGATACGCAGTATTTT | CASSLGLAAADTQYF
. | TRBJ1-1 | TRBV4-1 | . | TGCGCCAGCAGCCAAGTTGTTTCGGGGGCTTACACTGAAGCTTTCTTT | CASSQVVSGAYTEAFF
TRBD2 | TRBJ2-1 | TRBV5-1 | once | TGCGCCAGCGGATCCGGGACTAGCGCGTGGAATGAGCAGTTCTTC | CASGSGTSAWNEQFF
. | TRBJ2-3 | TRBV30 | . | TGTGCCTGGAGTGTATTTGGGGACACTTACACAGATACGCAGTATTTT | CAWSVFGDTYTDTQYF
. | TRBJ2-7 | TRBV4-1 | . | TGCGCCAGCAGCCAAAATCCGGGACTGGTAAACGAGCAGTACTTC | CASSQNPGLVNEQYF
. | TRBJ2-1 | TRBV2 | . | TGTGCCAGACAGGGAGCGACCTACAATGAGCAGTTCTTC | CARQGATYNEQFF
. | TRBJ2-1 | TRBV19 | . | TGTGCCAGTAGTATAGACAGGGGTTCCTACAATGAGCAGTTCTTC | CASSIDRGSYNEQFF
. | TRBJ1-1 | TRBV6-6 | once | TGTGCCAGCAGTTACTCCCAGGTGGGGAACACTGAAGCTTTCTTT | CASSYSQVGNTEAFF
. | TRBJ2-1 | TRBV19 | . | TGTGCCAGTAGTTTCCAGGGAGGCAATGAGCAGTTCTTC | CASSFQGGNEQFF
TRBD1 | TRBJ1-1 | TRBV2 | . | TGTGCCAGCAGTGAAAGGGACAGCTACACTGAAGCTTTCTTT | CASSERDSYTEAFF
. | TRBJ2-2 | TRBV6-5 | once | TGTGCCAGCAGTCCCAGGGCCGGGGAGCTGTTTTTT | CASSPRAGELFF
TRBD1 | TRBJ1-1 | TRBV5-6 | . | TGTGCCAGCAGCGCAATTGGACAGGGAAAAACTGAAGCTTTCTTT | CASSAIGQGKTEAFF
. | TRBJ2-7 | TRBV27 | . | TGTGCCAGCAGTACCTTAAACTCCTACGAGCAGTACTTC | CASSTLNSYEQYF
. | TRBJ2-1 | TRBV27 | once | TGTGCCAGCAGTCCCCGGCTAGCTCCCAATGAGCAGTTCTTC | CASSPRLAPNEQFF
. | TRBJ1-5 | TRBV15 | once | TGTGCCACCAGGGTAGGGGGGGATCAGCCCCAGCATTTT | CATRVGGDQPQHF
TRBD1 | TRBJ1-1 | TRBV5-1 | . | TGCGCCAGCAGCTGGGGGACAGGACTAGTAGAAGTTATGAACACTGAAGCTTTCTTT | CASSWGTGLVEVMNTEAFF
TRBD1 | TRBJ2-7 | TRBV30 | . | TGTGCCTGGGGGGACAGCTCCTACGAGCAGTACTTC | CAWGDSSYEQYF
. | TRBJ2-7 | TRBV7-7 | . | TGTGCCAGCAGCTTGGGTGACAGCTCCTACGAGCAGTACTTC | CASSLGDSSYEQYF
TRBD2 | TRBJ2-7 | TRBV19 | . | TGTGCCAGTAGCACCGTCTCCGGGGTAGCGGGAGACTACGAGCAGTACTTC | CASSTVSGVAGDYEQYF
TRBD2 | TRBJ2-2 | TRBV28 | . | TGTGCCAGCAGTCGGATCCCGGGACTAGCGGGAAGAACCGGGGAGCTGTTTTTT | CASSRIPGLAGRTGELFF
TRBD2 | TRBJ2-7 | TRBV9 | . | TGTGCCAGCAGCGACCCCGTAGCGGGAGGGCCGGCCGAGCAGTACTTC | CASSDPVAGGPAEQYF
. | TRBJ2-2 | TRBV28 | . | TGTGCCAGCAGGGAAGGGACCCCCTACACCGGGGAGCTGTTTTTT | CASREGTPYTGELFF